The clone carrying this TCR beta chain was seen many times. Its specificity is unknown. The germline V gene encodes CDR1 DFQATT and CDR2 SNEGSKA (reference sequence). The CDR3 length is 14 residues. V was trimmed by 6 bases and J by 0 bases, leaving 15 bases between them. The data were obtained in a study of T cells after yellow fever vaccination. In TCRdb, the 5' RACE reads were re-called with MiXCR into one record per CDR3 protein. The sample lists some 250,000 distinct CDR3 sequences, around 3.5% occurring once. Notes on the study in general: FACS-sorted repertoires might harbor abundant contaminating clonotypes from the bulk population. Weaker, the secondary response had a peak occurring faster, on day 5 versus 15. Most clones from primary vaccination were detected again post-booster (96% CD4, roughly 91% CD8).

Source: PBMCs, taken 15 days after the yellow fever booster vaccination. The sequence came from a man aged 18 to 30 who received the YFV17D yellow fever vaccine. This chain connects TRBV20-1 to TRBJ2-7; D is perhaps TRBD1 (6 bases). The CDR3 spells CSAKGTTSSYEQYV. The CDR3 DNA follows: TGCAGTGCAAAGGGGACAACGAGCTCCTACGAGCAGTACGTC.